Listed below are T cell receptor beta chains from one sample, sequenced in a study of metastatic and nonmetastatic thyroid tumors. TCRdb re-called clones from the PCR reads using MiXCR. The data hold roughly 25,000 clones, with 20% to 30% observed a single time. Sequencing was carried out using blood. The origin of the receptors is a male donor with papillary thyroid cancer or a benign thyroid nodule (not recorded which). Some clones in this sample may be carry-over from other donors' samples. CDR3s leave out the opening cysteine and the closing phenylalanine or tryptophan.

>TRBJ2-2|TRBV6-2/TRBV6-3|15
ASSYGRQGVNTGELF
>TRBJ2-7|TRBV11-3|13
ASSLGPTESYEQY
>TRBJ2-5|TRBV18|14
ASSPRPLSGQETQY
>TRBJ2-3|TRBV20-1|12
SAVLAGATDTQY
>TRBJ2-6|TRBV11-1|17
ASSSGTSGIGALANVLT
>TRBJ2-6|TRBV7-9|16
ASSPPQVMSSGANVLT
>TRBJ2-5|TRBV6-2/TRBV6-3|13
ASKGGRLGEETQY
>TRBJ1-4|TRBV10-3|10
AISESVEKLF
>TRBJ2-7|TRBV6-5|13
ASSYSLLASYEQY
>TRBJ1-1|TRBV5-4|13
ASSGLGGRGTEAF
>TRBJ2-7|TRBV27|12
ASSSAGASYEQY
>TRBJ2-5|TRBV4-1|14
ASSQDLRGNGETQY
>TRBJ2-7|TRBV20-1|11
SARGGVSHEQY
>TRBJ1-1|TRBV6-1|13
ASSHDGRKDTEAF
>TRBJ2-1|TRBV7-3|13
ASAKTLGSSNEQF
>TRBJ2-3|TRBV6-1|13
ASSELAGATDTQY
>TRBJ2-7|TRBV20-1|12
SARIMTSRFEQY
>TRBJ2-5|TRBV18|11
ASSPGHQETQY
>TRBJ1-5|TRBV4-1|13
ASSQSGGSNQPQH
>TRBJ2-7|TRBV28|11
ASTRDTSYEQY
>TRBJ2-1|TRBV6-2/TRBV6-3|10
ASSYTGHEQF
>TRBJ1-1|TRBV6-1|12
ASSSQGARTEAF
>TRBJ1-3|TRBV6-1|12
ASRFRHGRNTIY
>TRBJ2-7|TRBV30|12
AWSGTSGRAEQY
>TRBJ2-7|TRBV20-1|11
SAQARDRVEQY
>TRBJ1-4|TRBV7-9|13
ASSPREGVDEKLF
>TRBJ2-7|TRBV15|12
ATGQGVGSYEQY
>TRBJ2-1|TRBV5-1|15
ASSLGEAGGSYNEQF
>TRBJ1-5|TRBV28|14
ASSSHLGGMIQPQH
>TRBJ1-6|TRBV27|13
ASRDHDVGESPLH
>TRBJ1-2|TRBV20-1|11
SAANVPNYGYT
>TRBJ2-1|TRBV30|12
AWDDWVYYNEQF
>TRBJ2-7|TRBV6-1|13
ASSVTFPSSYEQY
>TRBJ1-6|TRBV6-1|11
ASNYEVNSPLH
>TRBJ2-1|TRBV11-2|9
ASKGYNEQF
>TRBJ1-6|TRBV19|11
ASKLGGGSPLH
>TRBJ2-3|TRBV5-1|14
ASRSPLAQGTDTQY
>TRBJ2-7|TRBV10-2|11
ASMVGTGNEQY
>TRBJ2-3|TRBV2|10
ASRDGTDTQY
>TRBJ2-1|TRBV20-1|12
SWQKVAGANEQF
>TRBJ1-1|TRBV9|10
ASGGLNTEAF